The clone carrying this T cell receptor (beta chain) appeared a few times. V lost 5 bases to trimming and J lost 6 bases; unmatched junction nucleotides: 8. This CDR3 comprises 14 residues. TCRdb redid the calling of the RT-PCR reads with MiXCR, one entry per CDR3 protein. The table shows 650,000 to 800,000 distinct CDR3 sequences, with 12% to 15% occurring only once. The sequence was obtained from a female donor in good health, serving as a healthy control. Sample: memory CD4+ T cells from blood. The chain has TRBV12-3 or TRBV12-4 and TRBJ2-7; 9 bases agree with TRBD2. DNA for the CDR3: TGTGCCAGCAGTCCGGCGGGACTAGCATCCGAGCAGTACTTC. Encoded protein: CASSPAGLASEQYF.